These 23 T cell receptor beta chains originate from one sample sequenced in a study of human T cells and chemical hapten exposure. From the RACE reads, TCRdb called clonotypes with MiXCR, one entry per CDR3 protein. This table has hundreds of thousands of distinct CDR3 sequences, about 6.9% appearing once. Time point of the sample: patch test 2, 6 weeks after DPC sensitization. Treatment noted: therapeutic diphenylcyclopropenone sensitization with weekly scalp DPC. The sequences come from whole blood, collected in connection with sensitization to the hapten diphenylcyclopropenone (DPC). The receptor set was obtained from a woman younger than 30 with alopecia areata. Some clones in this sample may be carry-over from other donors' samples.

This clonotype was seen many times. The J gene is TRBJ1-2, the V gene TRBV12-3 or TRBV12-4; no firm D call. Between the trimmed V and J ends, which lost 11 bases and 7 bases, there was a span of 14 bases. This CDR3 spans 11 amino acids. DNA for the CDR3: TGTGCCTCATCTCTCCTGAGTGGCTACACCTTC. Protein product: CASSLLSGYTF.

The chain uses TRBV27 and TRBJ1-5, with 8 bases that match TRBD1. CDR3 size: 16 residues. Germline-derived CDR1 and CDR2 are MNHEY and SMNVEV (reference sequence). V trimming: 0 bases; J trimming: 5 bases; junction bases outside the gene matches: 6. CDR3 in amino acids: CASSLSGQGGHQPQHF. DNA of the CDR3: TGTGCCAGCAGTTTATCTGGACAGGGAGGCCATCAGCCCCAGCATTTT.

The V call is TRBV4-1, the J call TRBJ2-1; 11 bases match TRBD2. J was trimmed by 1 base and V by 1 base; bases with no gene match: 9. Germline V gene sequence: CDR1 MGHRA, CDR2 YSYEKL. The CDR3 is 19 residues long. DNA for the CDR3: TGCGCCAGCAGCCAAGTCACTAGCGGGGGAGTTCAGTCCTACAATGAGCAGTTCTTC. Translated, it gives CASSQVTSGGVQSYNEQFF.

This clonotype showed up just a few times. The J gene is TRBJ2-4, the V gene TRBV28; 13 nucleotides agree with TRBD2. From germline, CDR1 is MDHEN and CDR2 SYDVKM. The CDR3 loop spans 20 amino acids. V dropped 6 bases and J dropped 0; count of bases not matched to a gene: 14. The CDR3 DNA sequence: TGTGCCAGCAGCACTGCAGAGTACGGACTAGCGGGAGTAGCCAAAAACATTCAGTACTTC. It yields the protein CASSTAEYGLAGVAKNIQYF.

This clonotype was counted ten times or more. This rearrangement joins TRBV29-1 to TRBJ1-2; D ambiguous. Germline CDR1 is SQVTM and CDR2 is ANQGSEA. The CDR3 has 11 amino acids. Trimming stripped 3 bases from V and 7 bases from J, with 9 bases between. CDR3 protein: CSVEVKRGYTF. The DNA for the CDR3 is TGCAGCGTTGAGGTGAAGCGTGGCTACACCTTC.

This clonotype was seen many times. V and J are TRBV10-3 and TRBJ2-3; TRBD1 aligns across 10 bases. V lost 10 bases to trimming and J lost 0 bases; unmatched junction nucleotides: 10. Germline CDR1 and CDR2: ENHRY and SYGVKD. The CDR3 is made up of 16 amino acids. Here the CDR3 reads CATRDRGYSSTDTQYF. Here the CDR3 DNA reads TGTGCCACTAGGGACAGGGGTTATTCTAGCACAGATACGCAGTATTTT.

The chain links TRBV20-1 to TRBJ2-3; D is unclear. Trimming stripped 6 bases from V and 6 bases from J, with 16 bases between. The V gene's germline CDR1 is DFQATT and CDR2 SNEGSKA (reference sequence). This CDR3 spans 13 amino acids. The CDR3 spells CSAGTWDGDTQYF. The CDR3, as DNA: TGCAGTGCCGGAACATGGGATGGGGATACGCAGTATTTT.

There are many counts of this clonotype. V usage is TRBV28 and J usage is TRBJ1-2; D remains unclear. Per the germline V gene, CDR1 is MDHEN and CDR2 is SYDVKM. The CDR3 is made up of 14 amino acids. V dropped 7 bases and J dropped 4 bases, with 16 bases sitting between them. CDR3: CASTPTRASYGYTF. The CDR3 bases are TGTGCCAGCACCCCAACAAGGGCTAGCTATGGCTACACCTTC.

The J gene is TRBJ2-3, the V gene TRBV7-3, with 9 bases that match TRBD2. The CDR3 runs 15 residues. J was trimmed by 1 base and V by 6 bases; bases with no gene match: 5. In germline, CDR1 is SGHTA, CDR2 FQGTGA. The CDR3 coding sequence is TGTGCCAGCAGTCCCGGGACTAGCCGCACAGATACGCAGTATTTT. As protein: CASSPGTSRTDTQYF.

This clonotype has at least ten counts. The chain is built from TRBV7-2 and TRBJ1-6; tentative D call: TRBD1 (6 bases). Germline CDR1 and CDR2: SGHTA and FQGNSA. V was shortened by 5 bases and J by 0 bases, with 20 bases between the two germline ends. CDR3 length: 19 residues. The CDR3 region is CASSPGVGGRSSYNSPLHF. CDR3 sequence (DNA): TGTGCCAGCAGCCCGGGGGTTGGGGGCAGAAGCTCCTATAATTCACCCCTCCACTTT.

This clonotype was seen more than once but under ten times. V usage is TRBV12-3 or TRBV12-4 and J usage is TRBJ2-3, with D perhaps TRBD1 or TRBD2 (6 bases each). V lost 1 base, J lost 6 bases, and 11 bases lay in between. This CDR3 has 14 amino acids. The CDR3 region is CASSLVRGADTQYF. CDR3 nucleotides: TGTGCCAGCAGTTTAGTTAGGGGGGCGGATACGCAGTATTTT.

The table lists this clonotype with many counts. The chain is built from TRBV7-2 and TRBJ1-2, with TRBD1 matching 7 bases. Germline V gene data show CDR1 as SGHTA and CDR2 as FQGNSA. This CDR3 has 14 residues. Trimming removed 6 bases from V and 3 bases from J; junction bases left unmatched: 7. Written as DNA, the CDR3 is TGTGCCAGCAGGTACGGGACAGAGGACTATGGCTACACCTTC. This encodes CASRYGTEDYGYTF.

This clonotype was counted only a few times. The chain employs TRBV7-2 and TRBJ2-6, with D perhaps matching TRBD1 (5 bases). The ends were cut back, 1 base at V and 0 bases at J, with 13 bases in the middle. The CDR3 extends over 18 amino acids. The V gene's germline CDR1 is SGHTA and CDR2 FQGNSA. CDR3: CASSLGGAPNSGANVLTF. The CDR3 region has the DNA TGTGCCAGCAGCTTAGGTGGGGCACCCAACTCTGGGGCCAACGTCCTGACTTTC.

This clonotype has a count of ten or more. The chain couples TRBV4-3 to TRBJ1-4; 8 positions match TRBD1. Per germline, CDR1 LGHNA and CDR2 YSLEER. CDR3 length: 16 amino acids. After removal of 0 bases from V and 6 bases from J, the junction contained 6 bases not matched to a gene. CDR3 region: CASSQDPRGRDEKLFF. CDR3 in DNA: TGCGCCAGCAGCCAAGACCCCAGGGGGCGCGATGAAAAACTGTTTTTT.

A few counts support this clonotype. The chain has TRBV5-1 and TRBJ2-1; D not resolved. CDR3 length equals 12 residues. The V and J ends lost 5 bases and 8 bases respectively, with 11 bases between them. Germline V gives CDR1 SGHRS, CDR2 YFSETQ. The CDR3 DNA reads TGCGCCAGCAGTTCCCCCGGAGATGAGCAGTTCTTC. It encodes CASSSPGDEQFF. Full variable domain (remainder filled in from reference TRBV5-1 and TRBJ2-1): KAGVTQTPRYLIKTRGQQVTLSCSPISGHRSVSWYQQTPGQGLQFLFEYFSETQRNKGNFPGRFSGRQFSNSRSEMNVSTLELGDSALYLCASSSPGDEQFFGPGTRLTVL.

This clonotype has more than one count but fewer than ten. J is TRBJ1-1 and V is TRBV6-2 or TRBV6-3; 9 bases are shared with TRBD1. CDR3 length: 14 amino acids. The germline gives CDR1 MNHEY, CDR2 SVGEGT. Trimming removed 7 bases from V and 5 bases from J; junction bases left unmatched: 8. CDR3 amino acids: CASTLQGAKTEAFF. For the CDR3, the DNA is TGTGCCAGCACTTTACAGGGGGCGAAGACTGAAGCTTTCTTT.

This chain joins TRBV7-2 and TRBJ2-3; 12 bases align to TRBD1. Losses at the gene ends were 1 base for V and 4 bases for J; bases not matched to a gene: 6. This CDR3 is built from 17 residues. Germline values: CDR1 SGHTA, CDR2 FQGNSA. In nucleotides, the CDR3 is TGTGCCAGCAGCTTAGGGGGACAGGGGGCTTTTTCAGATACGCAGTATTTT. This encodes CASSLGGQGAFSDTQYF.

This chain links TRBV21-1 with TRBJ1-5. TRBV21-1 is a listed pseudogene. This CDR3 comprises 13 residues. The CDR3 loop is CASSALLPQPQHF. The CDR3 DNA sequence: TGTGCCAGCAGCGCGTTACTTCCTCAGCCCCAGCATTTT.

The chain recombines TRBV4-3 with TRBJ1-2, with D possibly matching TRBD1 (5 bases). CDR3 size: 18 residues. Germline loops: CDR1 LGHNA, CDR2 YSLEER. With 0 bases removed from V and 12 bases from J, the gap between germline ends came to 29 bases. DNA of the CDR3: TGCGCCAGCAGCCAAGATAGTGGGACGGTTCCCACTAACTATGGACACACCTTC. This translates into CASSQDSGTVPTNYGHTF.

This chain links TRBV4-3 with TRBJ2-1, with a tentative D call TRBD2 (6 bases). This CDR3 spans 17 amino acids. Germline-derived CDR1 and CDR2 are LGHNA and YSLEER. V gave up 3 bases and J gave up 0 bases, with 15 bases separating them. Here the CDR3 reads CASSHWRTTDSYNEQFF. The CDR3 DNA sequence: TGCGCCAGCAGCCATTGGAGGACTACCGACTCCTACAATGAGCAGTTCTTC.

This clonotype was recorded a few times. The chain combines TRBV4-3 with TRBJ2-4; 12 bases align to TRBD2. The J segment lost 3 bases and the V segment lost 2 bases, leaving 5 bases of the junction unmatched. The CDR3 consists of 17 residues. Germline V gene data show CDR1 as LGHNA and CDR2 as YSLEER. The CDR3 nucleotides read TGCGCCAGCAGCCAACTAGCGGGGGGGCGTGGCAAAAACATTCAGTACTTC. Amino acid sequence: CASSQLAGGRGKNIQYF.

This clonotype was observed a few times. CDR3 bases: TGCAGTGCTAGAGATACGGCGGGTCGAACCTACGAGCAGTACTTC. Amino acids: CSARDTAGRTYEQYF. This rearrangement joins TRBV20-1 to TRBJ2-7; D is perhaps TRBD2 (5 bases). The V end was cut by 0 bases, the J end by 2 bases, with 14 bases between. The CDR3 sequence is 15 residues long. The germline V gene has CDR1 DFQATT and CDR2 SNEGSKA (reference sequence).

This clonotype occurred many times. The J gene is TRBJ1-1, the V gene TRBV9; no clear D. In germline, CDR1 is SGDLS, CDR2 YYNGEE. Trimming removed 8 bases at V and 0 bases at J, with 11 bases between. CDR3 length equals 13 residues. CDR3 sequence: CASSNTLNTEAFF. The CDR3 DNA follows: TGTGCCAGTTCTAACACGCTGAACACTGAAGCTTTCTTT.